This TCR beta chain was profiled in a study of shared clonotypes between healthy human individuals. For the study at large: CD4 naive and CD4 memory each took three plates per donor, while CD8 naive took two and CD8 memory one.

Investigators divided CD4+ cells into CD45RA+ naive and CD45RA-negative memory subsets. With regard to this clone: Its antigen is not known.

The CDR3 runs 16 residues. Germline V CDR1 and CDR2: SGDLS, YYNGEE. V was pared by 4 bases and J by 0 bases, with 13 bases between. Study conclusions and caveats: In this cohort, only blood was sampled, and tissue repertoires likely differ.

In the study's own analysis: Junction-only sequences without quality scores were provided by ImmunoSEQ, so filtering was different. Assay: immunoSEQ multiplex PCR; the TCRdb copy retains only in-frame clones and omits some. Clonal size and the V and J genes are those of that table, whereas D and trimming came from the DNA. The sample lists about 1.5 million clones, under 99% occurring once. Sequenced material: naive CD4+ T cells sorted from blood. As to subset: CD45RA+ positively selected. V is TRBV9 and J is TRBJ2-2; unclear D gene. The source is a young man in good health. The CDR3 bases are TGTGCCAGCAGCTTCATCGCAAGCCCGAACACCGGGGAGCTGTTTTTT. This sequence encodes CASSFIASPNTGELFF.